Presented here are 20 T cell receptor beta chains from one specimen sequenced in a study of T cell changes during pregnancy in multiple sclerosis (dated by TCRdb to between 2019 and 2020). The library was built by means of the immunoSEQ multiplex PCR assay. Not all clones reach the TCRdb copy of this immuneACCESS table, which keeps in-frame sequences only. Checked studies attribute under half of the gap to unresolved V genes and leave the rest unexplained. The sample table shows about 70,000 clones, and over 90% are seen once. The top ten clones comprise about 0.27% of the sample. Sequenced material: CD4+ T cells from peripheral blood mononuclear cells, taken after pregnancy. These receptors were obtained from a female donor with multiple sclerosis, enrolled in a pregnancy study.

The chain employs TRBV9 and TRBJ1-4; D is perhaps TRBD1 (6 bases). Germline CDR1 reads SGDLS; CDR2 reads YYNGEE. The CDR3 runs 15 residues. Trimming took 0 bases from V and 8 from J, leaving 14 bases between them. The CDR3 coding sequence is TGTGCCAGCAGCGTAGGTCAACAGGGTGGGGAAAAACTGTTTTTT. This codes for CASSVGQQGGEKLFF.

There are a few counts of this clone. The chain joins TRBV4-1 to TRBJ2-1; 10 nucleotides agree with TRBD2. V lost 3 bases, J lost 15 bases, and 17 bases stayed unmatched. This CDR3 is 16 amino acids long. From germline, CDR1 is MGHRA and CDR2 YSYEKL. The CDR3 DNA reads as TGCGCCAGCAGCCACGCCCCCAAGCGGGAGGGAGCGGTCGGGTTCTTC. Protein: CASSHAPKREGAVGFF.

The V call is TRBV18, the J call TRBJ2-7; TRBD2 matches at 10 bases. The CDR3 sequence is 15 residues long. V dropped 0 bases and J dropped 5; count of bases not matched to a gene: 4. From germline, CDR1 is KGHSH and CDR2 LQKENI. The CDR3 region has the DNA TGTGCCAGCTCACCACCCGCAGCGGGGGGGAACGAGCAGTACTTC. Residues: CASSPPAAGGNEQYF.

The chain recombines TRBV19 with TRBJ1-1, with 11 bases fitting TRBD1. Germline V CDR1 and CDR2: LNHDA, SQIVND (reference sequence). The CDR3 has 14 residues. The ends lost 6 bases at V and 0 bases at J; junction bases unmatched: 0. The CDR3 DNA reads TGTGCCAGTAGGGGACAGGGGGTGAACACTGAAGCTTTCTTT. Translating it yields CASRGQGVNTEAFF.

This chain joins TRBV7-8 and TRBJ2-4; TRBD2 matches 14 bases. Per germline, CDR1 SGHVS and CDR2 FQNEAQ. The CDR3 totals 16 residues. The V gene end was trimmed by 4 bases and the J gene end by 8 bases; junction bases not matched to a gene: 7. As DNA, the CDR3 is TGTGCCAGCAGCTGGGGGACTAGCGGGAGTGGAGACATTCAGTACTTC. Translation: CASSWGTSGSGDIQYF.

The CDR3 reads CASSLWGHSNTEAFF. CDR3 DNA sequence: TGTGCCAGCAGCCTATGGGGACATTCGAACACTGAAGCTTTCTTT. The rearrangement uses TRBV5-5 and TRBJ1-1; a possible D gene is TRBD1 (6 bases). Germline CDR1 is SGHKS and CDR2 is YYEKEE (reference sequence). The CDR3 is 15 amino acids. The V end was cut by 4 bases, the J end by 1 base, with 14 bases between.

The chain links TRBV9 to TRBJ1-4; 8 positions agree with TRBD1. CDR1 and CDR2 from the germline V gene are SGDLS and YYNGEE. CDR3 length: 14 amino acids. V lost 0 bases and J lost 11; bases outside the gene matches: 6. The CDR3: CASSVAAGGGKLFF. CDR3 DNA: TGTGCCAGCAGCGTAGCGGCAGGGGGCGGGAAACTGTTTTTT.

The genes are TRBV6-5 and TRBJ2-7; 9 bases are shared with TRBD1. The J segment lost 3 bases and the V segment lost 6 bases, leaving 6 bases of the junction unmatched. Germline CDR1 reads MNHEY; CDR2 reads SVGAGI. The CDR3 has 14 residues. The DNA for the CDR3 is TGTGCCAGCAGCCTGGACAGGGGAGTCTACGAGCAGTACTTC. The encoded protein is CASSLDRGVYEQYF.

The V call is TRBV7-3, the J call TRBJ2-3; TRBD2 aligns across 10 bases. The CDR3 sequence is 15 residues long. Germline trimming cut 5 bases from V and 3 bases from J; bases unmatched to any gene: 5. The germline V gene has CDR1 SGHTA and CDR2 FQGTGA. The CDR3 bases are TGTGCCAGCAGCCCTAGCGGGAGTGGTACAGATACGCAGTATTTT. Protein sequence: CASSPSGSGTDTQYF.

The genes are TRBV6-1 and TRBJ1-2; D is undetermined. Between the trimmed V and J ends, which lost 0 bases and 5 bases, there was a span of 7 bases. The CDR3 is 13 residues long. Germline V gives CDR1 MNHNS, CDR2 SASEGT. In nucleotides, the CDR3 is TGTGCCAGCAGTGAAGCTGGCAGATATGGCTACACCTTC. Amino acid sequence: CASSEAGRYGYTF.

A single count supports this clone. The CDR3 spells CASSRTDSPEAFF. In DNA form, the CDR3 reads TGTGCCAGCAGCCGTACAGACAGCCCTGAAGCTTTCTTT. This chain joins TRBV5-6 and TRBJ1-1; D perhaps matches TRBD1 (5 bases). There are 13 residues in the CDR3. Trimming removed 4 bases at V and 6 bases at J, with 13 bases between. CDR1 is SGHDT, CDR2 YYEEEE, per germline.

The J gene is TRBJ2-3, the V gene TRBV30; 7 nucleotides match TRBD1. J lost 2 bases, V lost 4 bases, and 12 bases had no gene match. The CDR3 spans 16 residues. CDR1 is GTSNPN and CDR2 is SVGIG in the germline V gene (reference sequence). The CDR3 is CAWKDRLKLSTDTQYF. CDR3 DNA sequence: TGTGCCTGGAAGGACAGGCTAAAACTCTCCACAGATACGCAGTATTTT.

This chain links TRBV27 with TRBJ1-2; D is undetermined. V lost 7 bases, J lost 4 bases, and 19 bases lay in between. The germline gives CDR1 MNHEY, CDR2 SMNVEV (reference sequence). This CDR3 has 15 amino acids. The CDR3 protein is CASTHSPGSRYGYTF. CDR3 nucleotide sequence: TGTGCCAGCACTCATTCGCCCGGGAGTCGCTATGGCTACACCTTC.

The V and J genes are TRBV18 and TRBJ2-3; D is undetermined. In germline, CDR1 is KGHSH, CDR2 LQKENI. The CDR3 sequence is 14 residues long. V was shortened by 0 bases and J by 1 base, with 5 bases between the two germline ends. Written as DNA, the CDR3 is TGTGCCAGCTCACCACCTTCGGGCACAGATACGCAGTATTTT. It translates to CASSPPSGTDTQYF.

This clone was seen a single time. This chain joins TRBV19 and TRBJ2-7; the match to TRBD1 covers 8 bases. The length of the CDR3 is 14 residues. Per germline, CDR1 LNHDA and CDR2 SQIVND (reference sequence). V trimming: 3 bases; J trimming: 3 bases; junction bases outside the gene matches: 4. The CDR3 here is CASSIQGAVYEQYF. In DNA, the CDR3 is TGTGCCAGTAGTATCCAGGGGGCCGTCTACGAGCAGTACTTC.

The chain joins TRBV10-3 to TRBJ2-7; tentatively, D is TRBD2 (5 bases). The CDR3 covers 13 residues. The germline V gene encodes CDR1 ENHRY and CDR2 SYGVKD. V lost 4 bases and J lost 9, with 16 bases in between. The CDR3 bases are TGTGCCATCAGTGGGACTCCGATGGAAGGGCAGTACTTC. It encodes CAISGTPMEGQYF.

The chain carries TRBV7-9 and TRBJ2-2, with a weak D call TRBD2 (5 bases). The CDR3 loop spans 16 amino acids. CDR1 and CDR2 (germline): SEHNR, FQNEAQ (reference sequence). Trimming removed 0 bases from V and 3 bases from J, with 11 bases in between. CDR3 sequence (DNA): TGTGCCAGCAGCTTAGCCAGCGGAGCCTACACCGGGGAGCTGTTTTTT. Its translation is CASSLASGAYTGELFF. Using reference TRBV7-9 and TRBJ2-2 for the parts outside the CDR3, the full variable domain is DTGVSQNPRHKITKRGQNVTFRCDPISEHNRLYWYRQTLGQGPEFLTYFQNEAQLEKSRLLSDRFSAERPKGSFSTLEIQRTEQGDSAMYLCASSLASGAYTGELFFGEGSRLTVL.

DNA for the CDR3: TGCGCCAGCAGACTAACAGGGGGAAGGGCCGGGGAGCTGTTTTTT. Translating it yields CASRLTGGRAGELFF. This sequence joins TRBV5-1 and TRBJ2-2; 8 bases agree with TRBD1. Germline V gene data show CDR1 as SGHRS and CDR2 as YFSETQ. The J segment lost 6 bases and the V segment lost 5 bases, leaving 9 bases of the junction unmatched. This CDR3 is 15 amino acids long. Full variable domain (outside the CDR3, taken from reference TRBV5-1 and TRBJ2-2): KAGVTQTPRYLIKTRGQQVTLSCSPISGHRSVSWYQQTPGQGLQFLFEYFSETQRNKGNFPGRFSGRQFSNSRSEMNVSTLELGDSALYLCASRLTGGRAGELFFGEGSRLTVL.

The CDR3 DNA is TGCAGTGCCCCTCTTGGAAACACCATATATTTT. This gives the protein CSAPLGNTIYF. V usage is TRBV20-1 and J usage is TRBJ1-3; D is unclear. V was clipped by 6 bases and J by 3 bases, with 6 bases between them. Germline V gene lookup returns CDR1 DFQATT and CDR2 SNEGSKA (reference sequence). CDR3 length: 11 amino acids.

This chain's CDR3 is CASSRKQGITYEQYF. The DNA for the CDR3 is TGCGCCAGCAGCCGTAAGCAGGGGATTACCTACGAGCAGTACTTC. The chain links TRBV4-1 to TRBJ2-7, with a possible D match to TRBD1 (6 bases). CDR3 length: 15 residues. CDR1 is MGHRA, CDR2 YSYEKL, per germline. V was cut by 4 bases and J by 2 bases, with 15 bases left in between.